A single sample gave rise to the 16 T cell receptor beta chains below, sequenced in a study of T cells in Graves' hyperthyroidism and ophthalmopathy. Amplification yielded TCR beta CDR3 regions, with RNA transcripts as the source. RT-PCR in the first round (using the HTBI primer set) targeted the TCR CDR3. One entry per CDR3 protein results from TCRdb running MiXCR on the multiplex PCR reads. The sample holds under 650,000 distinct CDR3 sequences; about 17% are singletons and the top ten take 3% to 4.5%. Sequenced sample: blood. The receptors originated from a woman in her thirties with Graves' hyperthyroidism.

This clonotype was counted many times. This chain connects TRBV10-3 to TRBJ1-2; 7 bases align to TRBD1. The CDR3 length is 14 residues. Germline CDR1 is ENHRY and CDR2 is SYGVKD. Trimming at V came to 2 bases and at J to 6 bases, leaving 6 bases not matched to a gene. The CDR3 nucleotides read TGTGCCATCAGTGAGCCAGACAGGGCCGATGGCTACACCTTC. This sequence encodes CAISEPDRADGYTF.

This rearrangement joins TRBV20-1 to TRBJ2-1; 7 bases are shared with TRBD2. Germline V gene lookup returns CDR1 DFQATT and CDR2 SNEGSKA (reference sequence). CDR3 length: 16 amino acids. Losses at the gene ends were 4 bases for V and 2 bases for J; bases not matched to a gene: 11. The CDR3, as DNA: TGCAGTGCTAAAAAACCCGCTAGCGGAACCTACAATGAGCAGTTCTTC. The encoded protein is CSAKKPASGTYNEQFF.

The CDR3 DNA sequence: TGCGCCAGCAGCTTTGGACAGGGGGCGGGCAAAAACATTCAGTACTTC. The encoded protein is CASSFGQGAGKNIQYF. This sequence joins TRBV5-1 and TRBJ2-4; TRBD1 agrees at 11 bases. J was trimmed by 3 bases and V by 2 bases; bases with no gene match: 4. CDR1 is SGHRS, CDR2 YFSETQ, per germline. The length of the CDR3 is 16 residues.

The chain uses TRBV9 and TRBJ2-3, with TRBD2 identical over 9 bases. Germline V CDR1 and CDR2: SGDLS, YYNGEE. The CDR3 totals 15 residues. The V segment lost 0 bases and the J segment 4 bases; nucleotides outside the gene matches: 3. The CDR3 here is CASSVASGRSDTQYF. Here the CDR3 DNA reads TGTGCCAGCAGCGTAGCGAGCGGGAGGTCAGATACGCAGTATTTT.

The table lists this clonotype with many counts. The chain is built from TRBV27 and TRBJ2-7; D is tentatively TRBD1 or TRBD2 (5 bases each). The germline V gene has CDR1 MNHEY and CDR2 SMNVEV (reference sequence). CDR3 length: 13 amino acids. The germline V and J ends were trimmed by 2 bases and 7 bases, with 12 bases remaining between them. In nucleotides, the CDR3 is TGTGCCAGCAGTTTAAGGGGCGCGGGTGAGCAGTACTTC. Translating gives CASSLRGAGEQYF.

This clonotype was counted only a few times. The rearrangement links TRBV29-1 to TRBJ2-7; a weak D match, TRBD2 (5 bases). Germline V CDR1 and CDR2: SQVTM, ANQGSEA. V was trimmed by 6 bases and J by 1 base, leaving 13 bases between them. There are 13 residues in the CDR3. The CDR3 DNA reads TGCAGCGTAGTTGGAGGCCAGTCCTACGAGCAGTACTTC. This sequence encodes CSVVGGQSYEQYF.

This clonotype was seen at least ten times. The rearrangement joins TRBV28 to TRBJ1-1, with 7 bases aligning to TRBD1. V shed 7 bases and J 4 bases; nucleotides not matched to a gene: 6. Germline-derived CDR1 and CDR2 are MDHEN and SYDVKM. The CDR3 loop spans 13 amino acids. CDR3 DNA: TGTGCCAGCACCGTCGACAGGGCCACTGAAGCTTTCTTT. Its protein product is CASTVDRATEAFF.

Only a few counts were recorded for this clonotype. The chain recombines TRBV4-1 with TRBJ2-3, with a tentative D call TRBD2 (6 bases). In germline, CDR1 is MGHRA, CDR2 YSYEKL. V was pared by 0 bases and J by 4 bases, with 17 bases between. This CDR3 has 17 amino acids. The CDR3 bases are TGCGCCAGCAGCCAAGATGTGAGGGAGTGGGGGGCAGATACGCAGTATTTT. It translates to CASSQDVREWGADTQYF.

This clonotype was detected ten times or more. V usage is TRBV29-1 and J usage is TRBJ2-7; D unresolved. Between the trimmed V and J ends, which lost 6 bases and 0 bases, there was a span of 6 bases. The CDR3 has 11 amino acids. Germline V CDR1 and CDR2: SQVTM, ANQGSEA. Written as DNA, the CDR3 is TGCAGCGTCCTGGACTCCTACGAGCAGTACTTC. Its translation is CSVLDSYEQYF.

This clonotype was counted a few times. This chain uses TRBV7-6 with TRBJ1-1; D perhaps matches TRBD1 (5 bases). V lost 1 base to trimming and J lost 4 bases, with 10 bases between them. Germline V gene data show CDR1 as SGHVS and CDR2 as FNYEAQ. The CDR3 covers 14 residues. The CDR3 sequence is CASSLEWRGTEAFF. As DNA, the CDR3 is TGTGCCAGCAGCTTAGAATGGAGGGGCACTGAAGCTTTCTTT.

Ten or more counts support this clonotype. The chain employs TRBV10-3 and TRBJ2-7; TRBD2 is a possible D gene (5 bases). CDR3 length: 12 amino acids. The ends were cut back, 6 bases at V and 1 base at J, with 7 bases in the middle. Germline V CDR1 and CDR2: ENHRY, SYGVKD. The CDR3 region is CAIRGDSYEQYF. CDR3 bases: TGTGCCATCAGGGGAGATTCCTACGAGCAGTACTTC.

This clonotype came up many times. This sequence joins TRBV28 and TRBJ1-2; 7 bases agree with TRBD1. The CDR3 runs 14 residues. Germline CDR1 is MDHEN and CDR2 is SYDVKM. V was pared by 10 bases and J by 2 bases, with 10 bases of the junction left unmatched. This chain's CDR3 is CATKDSTGNYGYTF. In DNA, the CDR3 is TGTGCCACCAAAGACTCGACAGGGAACTATGGCTACACCTTC.

The V and J genes are TRBV28 and TRBJ2-3; maybe TRBD2 (5 bases). This CDR3 comprises 17 residues. Germline assignment: CDR1 MDHEN and CDR2 SYDVKM. V was clipped by 4 bases and J by 4 bases, with 21 bases between them. The CDR3 protein is CASSSPFFERDSDTQYF. DNA for the CDR3: TGTGCCAGCAGTTCCCCCTTCTTTGAACGGGATTCAGATACGCAGTATTTT. Using reference TRBV28 and TRBJ2-3 for the parts outside the CDR3, the full variable domain is DVKVTQSSRYLVKRTGEKVFLECVQDMDHENMFWYRQDPGLGLRLIYFSYDVKMKEKGDIPEGYSVSREKKERFSLILESASTNQTSMYLCASSSPFFERDSDTQYFGPGTRLTVL.

This clonotype was counted ten times or more. The gene calls are TRBV20-1 and TRBJ2-7, with D unclear. The germline V gene has CDR1 DFQATT and CDR2 SNEGSKA (reference sequence). V lost 1 base, J lost 3 bases, and 16 bases lay in between. The CDR3 runs 15 residues. The CDR3 DNA is TGCAGTGCTAGAGCTCCAGGCAGGCTGAACTACGAGCAGTACTTC. Translation gives CSARAPGRLNYEQYF.

This clonotype was seen repeatedly, ten times or more. J is TRBJ2-2 and V is TRBV6-1; D gene uncertain. Germline CDR1 reads MNHNS; CDR2 reads SASEGT. This CDR3 is 12 amino acids long. The V and J ends lost 6 bases and 6 bases respectively, with 8 bases between them. CDR3 protein: CASRFQAGELFF. Written as DNA, the CDR3 is TGTGCCAGCAGGTTCCAGGCCGGGGAGCTGTTTTTT.

Only a few counts were recorded for this clonotype. The chain links TRBV11-2 to TRBJ2-3; TRBD2 is a possible D gene (6 bases). The germline CDR1 and CDR2 sequences are SGHAT and FQNNGV. CDR3 length: 15 residues. V shed 5 bases and J shed 6 bases, with 18 bases lying between them. The CDR3 is CASSMSGRALDTQYF. The CDR3 DNA reads as TGTGCCAGCAGCATGTCCGGGAGAGCGCTGGATACGCAGTATTTT.